This TCR beta chain appears in the sequencing data of a study of blood T cell repertoires in COVID-19. Study details: PBMCs, B-cell-depleted T cells, or T cells were the source of the cDNA or gDNA that made up the material.

Deletions cut 6 bases from V and 1 base from J, with 3 bases between. The germline gives CDR1 SNHLY, CDR2 FYNNEI. CDR3 length: 11 residues. A remark on this clone: Other DNA sequences in this specimen translate into the identical CDR3.

Generated by immunoSEQ multiplex PCR, the TCRdb table keeps only in-frame clones and is missing some. The table lists about 300,000 clones, approximately 92% of them singletons, with 0.95% to 1.3% in the top ten. The receptor was isolated from a woman under 40 who had recovered from COVID-19. The sequenced sample consisted of PBMCs or T cells enriched from blood (not recorded which). The chain is built from TRBV2 and TRBJ2-5, with no clear D. The CDR3 reads CASSVQETQYF. CDR3 in DNA: TGTGCCAGCAGCGTCCAAGAGACCCAGTACTTC.